The entry below gives a single T cell receptor (beta chain) sequence along with its context. Its cognate antigen is unknown. This sample is drawn from a study of cytomegalovirus exposure and HLA in healthy donors. The wider study: There were 117 million unique TCR beta sequences, drawn from about 179 million T cells, in an earlier analysis.

PCR was performed using 60 Vbeta and 13 Jbeta primers. The table came from immunoSEQ multiplex PCR; TCRdb's copy has only in-frame clones and leaves some out. The sample yields tens of thousands of clones, roughly 84% seen once. Findings of the study overall: A later analysis linked a missense variant in DCLRE1C to the trimming of TCR beta V and J genes. Presence/absence comparisons presumed near-even sequencing depth among donors.

The sequencing sample was made of PBMCs. The receptor comes from a woman aged 25 to 39 in good health and CMV-seronegative.

The CDR3 sequence: CASSLMGVNTEAFF. The CDR3 nucleotides read TGCGCCAGCAGCTTGATGGGCGTGAACACTGAAGCTTTCTTT. The chain joins TRBV5-1 to TRBJ1-1; unclear D gene. V was pared by 1 base and J by 0 bases, with 7 bases between. The CDR3 contains 14 residues. CDR1 SGHRS and CDR2 YFSETQ come from the germline V gene.